The T cell receptor (beta chain) under discussion was sequenced for a study of control samples from healthy donors and cancer patients. Sequenced by immunoSEQ multiplex PCR; TCRdb stores in-frame clones only, minus some. The sample includes some 79,000 clones, roughly nine tenths seen only once; the top ten take over 3.5%. The germline CDR1 and CDR2 sequences are MDHEN and SYDVKM. V was pared by 7 bases and J by 9 bases, with 13 bases of the junction left unmatched. The CDR3 consists of 15 residues. This chain uses TRBV28 with TRBJ2-1; 9 nucleotides line up with TRBD2. Specimen: blood. This clonotype originated in a woman aged 45-60 years in good health. In nucleotides, the CDR3 is TGTGCCAGCATTCCCCAATTAGCGGGAGTTACTGAGCAGTTCTTC. Its translation is CASIPQLAGVTEQFF.